What follows are 27 T cell receptor beta chains derived from one specimen sequenced in a study of T-cell reconstitution after alpha-beta-depleted transplantation in children. TCRbeta library construction was performed incorporating unique molecular identifiers. From the PCR reads, TCRdb called clonotypes with MiXCR, one entry per CDR3 protein. Here the sample spans 100,000 to 120,000 distinct CDR3 sequences, approximately 6.9% being singletons. The sample consisted of PBMCs, mostly from graft donor cells, taken 360 days after TCRalphabeta/CD19-depleted stem cell transplant. The receptors stem from a male patient aged 2 to 9 who had a stem cell transplant for acute lymphoblastic leukemia, so the T cells may come from the graft donor.

This chain joins TRBV4-2 and TRBJ2-7; TRBD2 aligns across 8 bases. From germline, CDR1 is LGHNA and CDR2 YNFKEQ. This CDR3 has 18 residues. The V and J ends lost 4 bases and 7 bases, in that order; junction bases with no gene match: 21. CDR3 sequence reads: CASSPNQGREEPGREQYF. Written as DNA, the CDR3 is TGTGCCAGCAGCCCCAACCAGGGGCGGGAGGAGCCGGGGCGGGAGCAGTACTTC.

The V and J genes are TRBV6-1 and TRBJ2-7; 14 bases agree with TRBD2. V shed 5 bases, J shed 5 bases, and the junction held 8 bases outside the gene matches. Germline V CDR1 and CDR2: MNHNS, SASEGT. This CDR3 is 16 amino acids long. CDR3 in amino acids: CASSSRLAGGSHEQYF. CDR3 DNA sequence: TGTGCCAGCAGTAGCAGACTAGCGGGAGGGAGCCACGAGCAGTACTTC.

The rearrangement uses TRBV7-9 and TRBJ2-5; the D call may be TRBD1 or TRBD2 (5 bases each). Trimming left V 2 bases short and J 3 bases short, with 13 bases between. Germline CDR1 reads SEHNR; CDR2 reads FQNEAQ (reference sequence). The CDR3 has 15 amino acids. CDR3 residues: CASSLIGTLEETQYF. The CDR3 DNA is TGTGCCAGCAGCTTAATTGGGACCCTTGAAGAGACCCAGTACTTC. Looking up the rest from reference TRBV7-9 and TRBJ2-5 gives the full variable domain: DTGVSQNPRHKITKRGQNVTFRCDPISEHNRLYWYRQTLGQGPEFLTYFQNEAQLEKSRLLSDRFSAERPKGSFSTLEIQRTEQGDSAMYLCASSLIGTLEETQYFGPGTRLLVL.

The V call is TRBV7-6, the J call TRBJ2-5; no firm D call. There are 14 residues in the CDR3. V lost 5 bases and J 5 bases, leaving 15 bases between the germline ends. Germline V lookup: CDR1 SGHVS, CDR2 FNYEAQ. CDR3 bases: TGTGCCAGCAGCCTCGGACCCGTGGGGGAGACCCAGTACTTC. Its translation: CASSLGPVGETQYF.

This clonotype came up a few times. The chain joins TRBV6-5 to TRBJ2-5; D not certain. The CDR3 contains 16 residues. V lost 2 bases and J lost 4, with 17 bases in between. Germline-derived CDR1 and CDR2 are MNHEY and SVGAGI. CDR3 nucleotide sequence: TGTGCCAGCAGTTACCTGCCATACTTCCGAGGAGAGACCCAGTACTTC. Protein: CASSYLPYFRGETQYF.

This clonotype was picked up many times. The rearrangement joins TRBV4-2 to TRBJ2-7; D unclear. There are 14 residues in the CDR3. Trimming took off 0 bases at V and 3 bases at J, with 9 bases between the two ends. Germline-derived CDR1 and CDR2 are LGHNA and YNFKEQ. The CDR3 bases are TGTGCCAGCAGCCAAGATGATGGGATCTACGAGCAGTACTTC. Translating gives CASSQDDGIYEQYF.

This clonotype was seen many times. The V and J genes are TRBV20-1 and TRBJ1-3; TRBD1 matches at 7 bases. The V and J ends lost 3 bases and 2 bases, in that order; junction bases with no gene match: 1. The germline V gene encodes CDR1 DFQATT and CDR2 SNEGSKA (reference sequence). This CDR3 has 13 amino acids. The CDR3 DNA follows: TGCAGTGCTAGCGACAGGGCTGGAAACACCATATATTTT. It yields the protein CSASDRAGNTIYF.

This clonotype was detected many times. This chain connects TRBV4-3 to TRBJ2-7; TRBD1 aligns across 9 bases. The CDR3 has 14 residues. V shed 6 bases and J 2 bases; nucleotides not matched to a gene: 5. In germline, CDR1 is LGHNA, CDR2 YSLEER. The CDR3 protein is CASSWGTGTYEQYF. The CDR3 DNA sequence: TGCGCCAGCAGTTGGGGGACAGGGACCTACGAGCAGTACTTC.

The sample holds many counts of this clonotype. The chain carries TRBV12-3 or TRBV12-4 and TRBJ1-2; D not resolved. Trimming removed 5 bases from V and 3 bases from J, with 10 bases in between. The CDR3 extends over 13 amino acids. DNA of the CDR3: TGTGCCAGCAGTCCCGAGGTCCACTATGGCTACACCTTC. The encoded protein is CASSPEVHYGYTF.

This clonotype was seen more than once but under ten times. The genes are TRBV5-6 and TRBJ2-2; tentatively, D is TRBD1 (6 bases). The CDR3 loop spans 15 amino acids. Germline CDR1 is SGHDT and CDR2 is YYEEEE. The V end was cut by 0 bases, the J end by 9 bases, with 15 bases between. The CDR3 here is CASSLAPGVHRELFF. CDR3 DNA: TGTGCCAGCAGCTTGGCCCCAGGGGTTCACCGGGAGCTGTTTTTT.

The table lists this clonotype with many counts. The chain joins TRBV2 to TRBJ2-5; 8 positions match TRBD2. The CDR3 is 14 amino acids. Unmatched junction bases numbered 5, after V lost 3 bases and J lost 5 bases. Looked up from germline, CDR1 is SNHLY and CDR2 is FYNNEI. Here the CDR3 reads CASSEISGGETQYF. The CDR3 DNA sequence: TGTGCCAGCAGTGAGATTTCGGGGGGGGAGACCCAGTACTTC.

This clonotype was observed a few times. The rearrangement uses TRBV5-1 and TRBJ2-7; 10 nucleotides align to TRBD1. This CDR3 region has 15 residues. Germline CDR1 and CDR2: SGHRS and YFSETQ. The V and J ends lost 4 bases and 6 bases, in that order; junction bases with no gene match: 10. The CDR3 loop reads CASSRGGQGTGEQYF. Here the CDR3 DNA reads TGCGCCAGCAGCAGGGGGGGACAGGGGACTGGCGAGCAGTACTTC.

This clonotype was found many times. V usage is TRBV11-1 and J usage is TRBJ1-5, with 8 bases lining up with TRBD1. This CDR3 is built from 19 residues. Germline CDR1 reads SGHAT; CDR2 reads FQDESV (reference sequence). The ends lost 5 bases at V and 6 bases at J; junction bases unmatched: 21. The chain's CDR3 is CASSRGDRRISVEAQPQHF. The CDR3, as DNA: TGTGCCAGCAGCCGAGGGGACAGGCGAATATCTGTGGAAGCTCAGCCCCAGCATTTT.

Comments on this clonotype: A read error is possible here, since a much larger clone lies one base away. The chain employs TRBV2 and TRBJ2-7; 12 positions agree with TRBD2. The CDR3 extends over 17 amino acids. Per germline, CDR1 SNHLY and CDR2 FYNNEI. The CDR3 is CARSLPPPSGRAYEQYF. The DNA for the CDR3 is TGTGCCCGCAGCCTACCCCCCCCTAGCGGGAGGGCCTACGAGCAGTACTTC.

This clonotype occurred many times. J is TRBJ2-2 and V is TRBV6-2 or TRBV6-3; a weak D match, TRBD1 (5 bases). V lost 7 bases and J 6 bases, leaving 12 bases between the germline ends. Germline CDR1 and CDR2: MNHEY and SVGEGT. The CDR3 totals 13 residues. The CDR3 DNA reads TGTGCCAGCAATTCAGGGCTCGCCGGGGAGCTGTTTTTT. It codes for CASNSGLAGELFF.

In this sample, this clonotype turned up a few times. The chain recombines TRBV3-1 with TRBJ2-3, with D hard to call. There are 16 residues in the CDR3. CDR1 is LGHDT, CDR2 YNNKEL, per germline (reference sequence). V dropped 5 bases and J dropped 6 bases, with 21 bases sitting between them. CDR3 sequence reads: CASSSKRTRVGDTQYF. CDR3 in DNA: TGTGCCAGCAGCTCAAAGAGGACCCGGGTGGGGGATACGCAGTATTTT.

This clonotype was counted a few times. This may stem from a read error, because a much larger clone lies one nucleotide away. The chain couples TRBV6-5 to TRBJ2-1; D gene ambiguous. Per germline, CDR1 MNHEY and CDR2 SVGAGI. The CDR3 consists of 11 residues. The CDR3 nucleotides are TGTGCCAGCAGATACTACAATGAGCAGTTCTTC. This codes for CASRYYNEQFF.

This clonotype was seen ten or more times. The chain is built from TRBV14 and TRBJ2-5, with D maybe TRBD2 (5 bases). CDR1 is SGHDN and CDR2 is FVKESK in the germline V gene. V lost 6 bases to trimming and J lost 2 bases, with 13 bases between them. The CDR3 covers 14 residues. CDR3 nucleotide sequence: TGTGCCAGCAGTGTTGACTACCTGCAAGAGACCCAGTACTTC. Translated, it gives CASSVDYLQETQYF.

The chain carries TRBV28 and TRBJ2-7; 11 bases line up with TRBD2. The CDR3 loop spans 16 amino acids. The junction had 9 bases not matched to a gene; V was cut back by 5 bases and J by 3 bases. The V gene's germline CDR1 is MDHEN and CDR2 SYDVKM. CDR3 sequence: CASSPSGTSGNYEQYF. CDR3 nucleotides: TGTGCCAGCAGTCCGTCCGGGACTAGCGGTAACTACGAGCAGTACTTC.

This clonotype was detected a few times. The chain has TRBV5-6 and TRBJ2-5, with D unclear. In germline, CDR1 is SGHDT, CDR2 YYEEEE. Trimming left V 3 bases short and J 2 bases short, with 8 bases between. The CDR3 has 13 residues. The DNA for the CDR3 is TGTGCCAGCAGCTCCACCCCACAAGAGACCCAGTACTTC. This gives the protein CASSSTPQETQYF.

In the case of this clonotype: One junction end does not reproduce the germline sequence, and a read error may be involved. The chain joins TRBV2 to TRBJ1-5; no clear D gene. Looked up from germline, CDR1 is SNHLY and CDR2 is FYNNEI. The length of the CDR3 is 14 residues. Here the CDR3 reads CASSEALANQHQHF. The CDR3 DNA follows: TGTGCCAGCAGCGAGGCCCTCGCAAATCAGCACCAGCATTTT.

This clonotype was seen many times. The chain joins TRBV25-1 to TRBJ2-1; TRBD1 or TRBD2 may be the D gene (6 bases each). There are 18 residues in the CDR3. The ends were cut back, 8 bases at V and 4 bases at J, with 27 bases in the middle. The germline V gene encodes CDR1 MGHDK and CDR2 SYGVNS. CDR3 protein: CASEGGRISLAWYNEQFF. The CDR3 DNA follows: TGTGCCAGCGAAGGGGGACGCATCAGCCTAGCGTGGTACAATGAGCAGTTCTTC.

The V gene is TRBV25-1, the J gene TRBJ1-3; a possible D gene is TRBD1 (5 bases). The germline CDR1 and CDR2 sequences are MGHDK and SYGVNS. V was cut by 2 bases and J by 9 bases, with 11 bases left in between. The CDR3 is 13 residues long. The CDR3 loop reads CASSERVGGTIYF. In DNA form, the CDR3 reads TGTGCCAGCAGTGAACGGGTCGGGGGCACCATATATTTT.

This clonotype was seen at least ten times. This rearrangement joins TRBV29-1 to TRBJ2-2; the D is unclear. Between the trimmed V and J ends, which lost 0 bases and 5 bases, there was a span of 10 bases. The germline CDR1 and CDR2 sequences are SQVTM and ANQGSEA. The CDR3 sequence is 14 residues long. CDR3 nucleotides: TGCAGCGTTGAAGATTTGGAAGGTACCGGGGAGCTGTTTTTT. This sequence encodes CSVEDLEGTGELFF.

The CDR3 bases are TGTGCCAGCAGCTTACTAACTAAAAACAATGAGCAGTTCTTC. It is translated as CASSLLTKNNEQFF. The chain employs TRBV13 and TRBJ2-1; D is unresolved. Germline CDR1 reads PRHDT; CDR2 reads FYEKMQ (reference sequence). Trimming pared 2 bases from V and 5 bases from J, leaving 10 bases between. The CDR3 is made up of 14 amino acids.

This clonotype was observed at least ten times. V usage is TRBV5-4 and J usage is TRBJ1-1, with 7 bases lining up with TRBD1. The CDR3 is 15 residues long. Germline V gene lookup returns CDR1 SGHNT and CDR2 YYREEE (reference sequence). Trimming at V came to 0 bases and at J to 0 bases, leaving 2 bases not matched to a gene. Here the CDR3 DNA reads TGTGCCAGCAGCTTGGAAACAGGGGTGAACACTGAAGCTTTCTTT. Protein product: CASSLETGVNTEAFF.

This chain connects TRBV20-1 to TRBJ1-6, with D tentatively TRBD1 (5 bases). The CDR3 contains 17 residues. The V gene's germline CDR1 is DFQATT and CDR2 SNEGSKA (reference sequence). The V gene lost 6 bases and the J gene lost 2 bases, with 20 bases spanning the gap. The CDR3 DNA is TGCAGTGCCGACCAACGTCCGACAGTCCCCTATAATTCACCCCTCCACTTT. Residues: CSADQRPTVPYNSPLHF.